The entry below gives a single T cell receptor beta chain sequence along with its context. Germline V gene data show CDR1 as SGHRS and CDR2 as YFSETQ. V dropped 4 bases and J dropped 9; count of bases not matched to a gene: 6. The CDR3 has 15 amino acids. These data originate in a study of blood T cell repertoires in COVID-19. Across the study: Italy, Spain and the United States were the sources of the convalescent and acute COVID-19 samples. The analysed material was cDNA or gDNA that came from T cells, B-cell-depleted T cells, or PBMCs.

Original processing methods: Reference gene primer amplification gave nucleated cell count estimates. TCRdb keeps only in-frame clones here, not all; method: immunoSEQ multiplex PCR. That table supplies the V and J calls and clone size; D and trimming were determined from the DNA. The top ten hold around 1.2% of the sample, which has around 62,000 clones, roughly 90% seen once. The specimen sequenced was peripheral blood. The chain couples TRBV5-1 to TRBJ2-1; 14 bases match TRBD2. The receptor was isolated from a woman aged 55-69 years with acute or convalescent COVID-19. The chain's CDR3 is CASSTTSGRAREQFF. The DNA of the CDR3 is TGCGCCAGCAGCACGACTAGCGGGAGGGCCCGTGAGCAGTTCTTC.